This entry lists 26 T cell receptor beta chains sequenced from one sample in a study of beta chain features in type 1 diabetes. Broader study findings: Among all four CD4+ subsets, Type 1 diabetes patients had TCRB CDR3s that were moderately but significantly shorter.

No antigen has been identified for these receptors. The investigators reverse transcribed all of the isolated RNA, so they sequenced expressed TCRB transcripts. The assay was immunoSEQ multiplex PCR, and TCRdb's table has in-frame clones only and misses some. The table has hundreds of thousands of clones, over 11% seen once; the top ten hold just under 0.04%. Sequenced sample: naive CD4+ T cells from blood. These receptors were obtained from a young man with type 1 diabetes.

This clone occurred a few times. This rearrangement joins TRBV7-2 to TRBJ2-3, with unresolved D. Germline V gives CDR1 SGHTA, CDR2 FQGNSA. Trimming took off 5 bases at V and 6 bases at J, with 15 bases between the two ends. The CDR3 contains 14 residues. The CDR3 region has the DNA TGTGCCAGCAGCCCCCCCGGGTCGAGGGATACGCAGTATTTT. It yields the protein CASSPPGSRDTQYF. Full variable domain (remainder filled in from reference TRBV7-2 and TRBJ2-3): GAGVSQSPSNKVTEKGKDVELRCDPISGHTALYWYRQSLGQGLEFLIYFQGNSAPDKSGLPSDRFSAERTGGSVSTLTIQRTQQEDSAVYLCASSPPGSRDTQYFGPGTRLTVL.

This clone came up a few times. This chain links TRBV6-5 with TRBJ1-2; perhaps TRBD1 as D (5 bases). Germline V gives CDR1 MNHEY, CDR2 SVGAGI. The CDR3 loop spans 14 amino acids. The V and J ends lost 6 bases and 4 bases respectively, with 15 bases between them. CDR3: CASRRRVGSYGYTF. The CDR3 region has the DNA TGTGCCAGCAGACGCAGGGTGGGAAGCTATGGCTACACCTTC.

This clone appeared a few times. V usage is TRBV7-2 and J usage is TRBJ2-1; possibly TRBD2 for D (6 bases). This CDR3 is 14 amino acids long. Germline V CDR1 and CDR2: SGHTA, FQGNSA. V was trimmed by 4 bases and J by 12 bases, leaving 19 bases between them. CDR3 sequence: CASSSRPGLVGQFF. CDR3 coding DNA: TGTGCCAGCAGCTCGAGACCGGGACTGGTCGGGCAGTTCTTC.

Regarding this clone: Different DNA sequences within this sample yield the same CDR3. The rearrangement uses TRBV28 and TRBJ1-2; 8 bases are a match to TRBD1. The CDR3 spans 13 residues. Germline loops: CDR1 MDHEN, CDR2 SYDVKM. Germline trimming cut 6 bases from V and 5 bases from J; bases unmatched to any gene: 5. Here the CDR3 reads CASSPGQGYGYTF. DNA of the CDR3: TGTGCCAGCAGCCCTGGACAGGGATATGGCTACACCTTC.

The DNA for the CDR3 is TGCGCCAGCAGGAGACTGACAGGGAGTACCGGGGAGCTGTTTTTT. Translation gives CASRRLTGSTGELFF. The chain links TRBV5-1 to TRBJ2-2, with 7 bases aligning to TRBD1. The V and J ends lost 5 bases and 5 bases, in that order; junction bases with no gene match: 9. This CDR3 is 15 amino acids long. Germline assignment: CDR1 SGHRS and CDR2 YFSETQ.

The chain has TRBV6-1 and TRBJ2-5, with no clear D. The CDR3 contains 15 residues. V dropped 1 base and J dropped 1 base, with 10 bases sitting between them. CDR1 is MNHNS and CDR2 is SASEGT in the germline V gene. CDR3 coding DNA: TGTGCCAGCAGTGAAGAGGGCAGCTCCCAAGAGACCCAGTACTTC. Protein sequence: CASSEEGSSQETQYF.

Only a few counts were recorded for this clone. This chain links TRBV7-2 with TRBJ1-5; D remains ambiguous. The ends were cut back, 5 bases at V and 5 bases at J, with 10 bases in the middle. The CDR3 totals 13 residues. Per the germline V gene, CDR1 is SGHTA and CDR2 is FQGNSA. The CDR3 reads CASSPNRHQPQHF. CDR3 nucleotide sequence: TGTGCCAGCAGCCCCAACCGGCATCAGCCCCAGCATTTT.

V gene TRBV5-4 combines with J gene TRBJ1-2, with D hard to call. Germline CDR1 is SGHNT and CDR2 is YYREEE (reference sequence). The CDR3 loop spans 16 amino acids. Trimming left V 0 bases short and J 2 bases short, with 14 bases between. CDR3 DNA: TGTGCCAGCAGCTTGGACAGACAACAGAGCAACTATGGCTACACCTTC. This codes for CASSLDRQQSNYGYTF. Based on the CDR3 plus reference TRBV5-4 and TRBJ1-2, the full variable domain is ETGVTQSPTHLIKTRGQQVTLRCSSQSGHNTVSWYQQALGQGPQFIFQYYREEENGRGNFPPRFSGLQFPNYSSELNVNALELDDSALYLCASSLDRQQSNYGYTFGSGTRLTVV.

This clone was found a few times. The chain links TRBV28 to TRBJ2-7, with 7 positions matching TRBD1. The CDR3 sequence is 12 residues long. Germline CDR1 is MDHEN and CDR2 is SYDVKM. The junction had 7 bases not matched to a gene; V was cut back by 10 bases and J by 4 bases. In DNA form, the CDR3 reads TGTGCCACGGGTCGGACAGGTTACGAGCAGTACTTC. It codes for CATGRTGYEQYF. The variable domain in full, completed from reference TRBV28 and TRBJ2-7, reads DVKVTQSSRYLVKRTGEKVFLECVQDMDHENMFWYRQDPGLGLRLIYFSYDVKMKEKGDIPEGYSVSREKKERFSLILESASTNQTSMYLCATGRTGYEQYFGPGTRLTVT.

In this sample, this clone turned up a few times. The chain combines TRBV5-1 with TRBJ2-5; tentatively, D is TRBD1 (5 bases). Trimming took 4 bases from V and 3 from J, leaving 16 bases between them. Germline loops: CDR1 SGHRS, CDR2 YFSETQ. The length of the CDR3 is 15 residues. CDR3: CASSNQWGPEETQYF. The CDR3 DNA is TGCGCCAGCAGCAACCAGTGGGGCCCGGAAGAGACCCAGTACTTC.

The chain carries TRBV7-9 and TRBJ2-7, with no clear D. The ends were cut back, 3 bases at V and 2 bases at J, with 11 bases in the middle. CDR1 SEHNR and CDR2 FQNEAQ come from the germline V gene (reference sequence). This CDR3 contains 14 residues. This chain's CDR3 is CASSLRSSTYEQYF. For the CDR3, the DNA is TGTGCCAGCAGCTTGAGATCGAGTACCTACGAGCAGTACTTC.

This clone was seen a few times. The CDR3 region is CASSPTGNSQPQHF. DNA for the CDR3: TGTGCCAGCTCACCAACGGGGAATAGTCAGCCCCAGCATTTT. V and J are TRBV18 and TRBJ1-5; D gene uncertain. CDR3 size: 14 residues. The germline CDR1 and CDR2 sequences are KGHSH and LQKENI. The V end was cut by 2 bases, the J end by 6 bases, with 11 bases between.

The chain has TRBV27 and TRBJ2-4; 9 bases match TRBD1. The length of the CDR3 is 14 residues. The junction had 4 bases not matched to a gene; V was cut back by 2 bases and J by 8 bases. Germline CDR1 is MNHEY and CDR2 is SMNVEV (reference sequence). In DNA, the CDR3 is TGTGCCAGCAGTTTAATGGGACAGGGAGACATTCAGTACTTC. Amino acids: CASSLMGQGDIQYF.

This clone was seen a few times. This chain joins TRBV5-8 and TRBJ2-7; a possible D gene is TRBD2 (6 bases). The CDR3 spans 16 residues. From germline, CDR1 is SGHTS and CDR2 YDEGEE. Trimming took off 4 bases at V and 1 base at J, with 18 bases between the two ends. The CDR3 is CASSTGVGSGSYEQYF. The CDR3 DNA follows: TGTGCCAGCAGCACGGGGGTGGGGTCCGGATCCTACGAGCAGTACTTC.

This clone showed up just a few times. The chain uses TRBV7-2 and TRBJ2-3, with TRBD2 identical over 12 bases. This CDR3 region has 13 residues. Trimming cost V 8 bases and J 6 bases; bases outside gene matches: 3. CDR1 and CDR2 (germline): SGHTA, FQGNSA. The CDR3 sequence: CASLTSGGDTQYF. The CDR3 DNA reads TGTGCCAGCCTGACTAGCGGGGGTGATACGCAGTATTTT.

The chain employs TRBV25-1 and TRBJ2-7, with 9 bases lining up with TRBD1. Unmatched junction bases numbered 4, after V lost 7 bases and J lost 3 bases. Germline CDR1 reads MGHDK; CDR2 reads SYGVNS. There are 13 residues in the CDR3. The CDR3: CASMGTGIYEQYF. CDR3 coding DNA: TGTGCCAGCATGGGGACAGGGATCTACGAGCAGTACTTC.

On this clone itself: One junction end does not reproduce the germline sequence, and a read error may be involved. The genes are TRBV30 and TRBJ2-5, with TRBD2 matching over 8 bases. The CDR3 totals 17 residues. The germline gives CDR1 GTSNPN, CDR2 SVGIG (reference sequence). The CDR3 here is CTWSSGLGGLALETQYF. CDR3 in DNA: TGTACCTGGAGTTCCGGCCTCGGAGGACTAGCTCTTGAGACCCAGTACTTC. Variable domain in full (rest from reference TRBV30 and TRBJ2-5): SQTIHQWPATLVQPVGSPLSLECTVEGTSNPNLYWYRQAAGRGLQLLFYSVGIGQISSEVPQNLSASRPQDRQFILSSKKLLLSDSGFYLCTWSSGLGGLALETQYFGPGTRLLVL.

The sample holds a few counts of this clone. The chain joins TRBV11-2 to TRBJ1-2, with 8 bases identical to TRBD1. With 4 bases clipped from V and 4 bases from J, the junction kept 11 bases outside the gene matches. Germline lookup yields CDR1 SGHAT and CDR2 FQNNGV. This CDR3 has 16 amino acids. The CDR3 protein is CASSSLGTGPSYGYTF. CDR3 nucleotide sequence: TGTGCCAGCAGCTCCTTAGGGACAGGTCCTTCCTATGGCTACACCTTC.

This chain uses TRBV5-1 with TRBJ2-2, with 9 nucleotides matching TRBD2. The CDR3 is 14 residues long. The J segment lost 5 bases and the V segment lost 5 bases, leaving 4 bases of the junction unmatched. Germline CDR1 SGHRS, CDR2 YFSETQ. The CDR3: CASSILAGTGELFF. In nucleotides, the CDR3 is TGCGCCAGCAGTATACTAGCGGGTACCGGGGAGCTGTTTTTT.

This clone was detected only a few times. The chain joins TRBV7-9 to TRBJ2-5; TRBD1 matches 9 bases. The CDR3 is 15 amino acids. The germline gives CDR1 SEHNR, CDR2 FQNEAQ (reference sequence). J gave up 2 bases and V 7 bases, and 8 bases lay outside the gene matches. In nucleotides, the CDR3 is TGTGCCAGCACCCCGACACAGGGGGCTCAAGAGACCCAGTACTTC. Translated, it gives CASTPTQGAQETQYF.

The V call is TRBV5-1, the J call TRBJ2-1; D not certain. In germline, CDR1 is SGHRS, CDR2 YFSETQ. CDR3 length: 15 amino acids. With 6 bases removed from V and 0 bases from J, the gap between germline ends came to 13 bases. In DNA, the CDR3 is TGCGCCAGCAAGGAGTGGGCGAGCTCCTACAATGAGCAGTTCTTC. Amino acids: CASKEWASSYNEQFF.

The chain carries TRBV2 and TRBJ2-1; the D call may be TRBD1 or TRBD2 (5 bases each). Germline lookup yields CDR1 SNHLY and CDR2 FYNNEI. The CDR3 spans 14 residues. Deletions cut 4 bases from V and 10 bases from J, with 17 bases between. CDR3 DNA: TGTGCCAGCAGTGGAGGGACGGCGACTGGGGAGCAGTTCTTC. Protein: CASSGGTATGEQFF. Filled out from reference TRBV2 and TRBJ2-1, the complete variable domain reads EPEVTQTPSHQVTQMGQEVILRCVPISNHLYFYWYRQILGQKVEFLVSFYNNEISEKSEIFDDQFSVERPDGSNFTLKIRSTKLEDSAMYFCASSGGTATGEQFFGPGTRLTVL.

As regards this clone: The same CDR3 arises from other DNA sequences in this sample as well. This chain links TRBV5-1 with TRBJ1-1, with TRBD1 identical over 9 bases. The CDR3 has 13 residues. Trimming at V came to 3 bases and at J to 5 bases, leaving 2 bases not matched to a gene. Per the germline V gene, CDR1 is SGHRS and CDR2 is YFSETQ. The DNA for the CDR3 is TGCGCCAGCAGCTCGACAGGGGGGACTGAAGCTTTCTTT. It codes for CASSSTGGTEAFF.

V and J are TRBV18 and TRBJ1-4, with D tentatively TRBD1 (6 bases). Germline CDR1 reads KGHSH; CDR2 reads LQKENI. This CDR3 is 15 amino acids long. Trimming shortened V by 2 bases and J by 7 bases, and 14 bases separated the two germline ends. The CDR3 loop reads CASSPKTGLREKLFF. The DNA of the CDR3 is TGTGCCAGCTCACCAAAAACAGGGTTACGTGAAAAACTGTTTTTT.

This clone was found a few times. The genes are TRBV11-3 and TRBJ2-3; 7 bases are a match to TRBD2. CDR3 length: 14 residues. The germline CDR1 and CDR2 sequences are SGHNT and YENEEA. The V segment lost 7 bases and the J segment 2 bases; nucleotides outside the gene matches: 6. The CDR3 is CASTRGVFTDTQYF. The DNA for the CDR3 is TGTGCCAGCACACGGGGGGTCTTCACAGATACGCAGTATTTT.

This clone was detected only a few times. V usage is TRBV5-1 and J usage is TRBJ2-3; tentatively, D is TRBD1 (6 bases). The CDR3 runs to 17 residues. Germline V gives CDR1 SGHRS, CDR2 YFSETQ. Trimming pared 0 bases from V and 2 bases from J, leaving 16 bases between. CDR3 bases: TGCGCCAGCAGCTTGGTTCCGGACAGCAGACTCACAGATACGCAGTATTTT. Translated: CASSLVPDSRLTDTQYF.